The clone carrying this TCR beta chain was counted at least ten times. Its antigen remains unknown. This sample was included in a study of blood T cells in healthy people across ages. The CDR3 contains 16 residues. Germline trimming cut 0 bases from V and 4 bases from J; bases unmatched to any gene: 8. The V gene's germline CDR1 is DFQATT and CDR2 SNEGSKA (reference sequence). Study-wide points: The study found more naive CD4+ cells and higher diversity in long-lived than aged donors. A roughly linear fall in TCR beta diversity per million T cells was seen with increasing age.

A J-beta primer mix and a sample-barcoded 5' primer were used in a second PCR of roughly 7 to 12 cycles. Each of the cDNA molecules was tagged by a template-switch adaptor with 12 random nucleotides. Via MiXCR, TCRdb re-called the 5' RACE reads, giving one row per CDR3 protein. The data contain about 1 million distinct CDR3 sequences, 25% of them singletons. These same data were also listed under a study on T cells of mothers and their children.

The specimen sequenced was blood. The V gene is TRBV20-1, the J gene TRBJ2-2; 7 nucleotides agree with TRBD1. The receptor was derived from a girl aged 2 to 9 in good health. Written as DNA, the CDR3 is TGCAGTGCTAGAGACGACCGACAGGGCCTCACCGGGGAGCTGTTTTTT. This sequence encodes CSARDDRQGLTGELFF.